This T cell receptor (beta chain) came from a study of T cells in Graves' hyperthyroidism and ophthalmopathy. This clonotype occurred many times. Germline CDR1 is GTSNPN and CDR2 is SVGIG (reference sequence). The CDR3 has 13 residues. V was shortened by 1 base and J by 4 bases, with 10 bases between the two germline ends. The CDR3 regions of TCR beta were amplified from RNA transcripts. In the first-round RT-PCR of the TCR CDR3, the HTBI primer set was used. TCRdb reanalysed the multiplex PCR reads using MiXCR and keeps one entry per CDR3 protein. The sample includes a few hundred thousand distinct CDR3 sequences, roughly 18% of them seen just once.

The source of this sequence is a woman between 18 and 30 years old with Graves' ophthalmopathy. J is TRBJ1-1 and V is TRBV30; D ambiguous. Material: blood. CDR3 in DNA: TGTGCCTGGAGTGGGGAGGAAGGCACTGAAGCTTTCTTT. Its protein is CAWSGEEGTEAFF. Together with reference TRBV30 and TRBJ1-1, the CDR3 gives the full variable domain: SQTIHQWPATLVQPVGSPLSLECTVEGTSNPNLYWYRQAAGRGLQLLFYSVGIGQISSEVPQNLSASRPQDRQFILSSKKLLLSDSGFYLCAWSGEEGTEAFFGQGTRLTVV.